The sequence of this T cell receptor beta chain was determined in a study of blood T cell repertoires in COVID-19. Across the whole study: The analysed material was cDNA or gDNA that came from T cells, B-cell-depleted T cells, or PBMCs.

Sequenced by immunoSEQ multiplex PCR; TCRdb stores in-frame clones only, minus some. The profile shows 45,000 to 65,000 clones, roughly 84% of them singletons. This clone was observed a single time. Germline V gene data show CDR1 as SNHLY and CDR2 as FYNNEI. Trimming stripped 4 bases from V and 2 bases from J, with 8 bases between. The CDR3 sequence is 13 residues long. Source material: peripheral blood. The TCR comes from a man aged 45-65 years with active COVID-19. The chain carries TRBV2 and TRBJ1-1, with TRBD1 as a possible D gene (5 bases). CDR3 DNA: TGTGCCAGCAGTGGCCAGGGTAACACTGAAGCTTTCTTT. Amino acid sequence: CASSGQGNTEAFF.